These 7 T cell receptor beta chains originate from one sample sequenced in a study of CD8+ T cells in alopecia areata. RNA was isolated and reverse transcribed to cDNA, the sequencing template. Libraries were prepared by immunoSEQ multiplex PCR; TCRdb keeps only in-frame clonotypes and omits some of them. The table shows 170,000 or so clones, with roughly 50% occurring only once. Indicated treatment: oral pan-JAK inhibitor, 5-10 mg twice daily. This sample comprised CD8+ T cells sorted from blood, obtained at week 24, from a patient treated with tofacitinib. These receptor sequences come from a human donor with alopecia areata.

The rearrangement joins TRBV7-9 to TRBJ1-1, with 8 bases matching TRBD1. The V segment lost 7 bases and the J segment 5 bases; nucleotides outside the gene matches: 3. The CDR3 is 12 amino acids. Germline V gene lookup returns CDR1 SEHNR and CDR2 FQNEAQ (reference sequence). DNA of the CDR3: TGTGCCAGCAAGGACAGGGTAACTGAAGCTTTCTTT. This gives the protein CASKDRVTEAFF.

The chain uses TRBV4-1 and TRBJ2-7; no definite D call. CDR1 and CDR2 from the germline V gene are MGHRA and YSYEKL. The CDR3 is 15 amino acids. V lost 2 bases, J lost 0 bases, and 11 bases lay in between. This chain's CDR3 is CASSQSTVSSYEQYF. In DNA form, the CDR3 reads TGCGCCAGCAGCCAAAGTACGGTCAGCTCCTACGAGCAGTACTTC.

This chain links TRBV6-6 with TRBJ2-1, with D possibly matching TRBD2 (5 bases). There are 12 residues in the CDR3. Germline-derived CDR1 and CDR2 are MNHNY and SVGAGI (reference sequence). CDR3 sequence (DNA): TGTGGTAGCGCTAGCTCCTACAATGAGCAGTTCTTC. It specifies CGSASSYNEQFF.

This clone was picked up a small number of times. The chain uses TRBV27 and TRBJ2-3; TRBD2 matches 10 bases. The CDR3 extends over 15 amino acids. Germline-derived CDR1 and CDR2 are MNHEY and SMNVEV (reference sequence). The ends lost 5 bases at V and 0 bases at J; junction bases unmatched: 2. In nucleotides, the CDR3 is TGTGCCAGCAGTCCACTAGCGGGGAGCACAGATACGCAGTATTTT. Protein: CASSPLAGSTDTQYF.

The V call is TRBV13, the J call TRBJ2-3; 9 nucleotides agree with TRBD2. Trimming took 11 bases from V and 2 from J; bases not matched to a gene: 5. CDR1 PRHDT and CDR2 FYEKMQ come from the germline V gene (reference sequence). The CDR3 spans 13 residues. CDR3: CAVAGATTDTQYF. DNA of the CDR3: TGTGCCGTAGCGGGGGCGACCACAGATACGCAGTATTTT. The full variable domain, completed using reference TRBV13 and TRBJ2-3, is AAGVIQSPRHLIKEKRETATLKCYPIPRHDTVYWYQQGPGQDPQFLISFYEKMQSDKGSIPDRFSAQQFSDYHSELNMSSLELGDSALYFCAVAGATTDTQYFGPGTRLTVL.

This clone was picked up a small number of times. The chain links TRBV29-1 to TRBJ2-5; possible D gene TRBD1, 5 bases. The CDR3 length is 18 residues. Germline assignment: CDR1 SQVTM and CDR2 ANQGSEA. V lost 0 bases, J lost 7 bases, and 27 bases lay in between. The CDR3 DNA sequence: TGCAGCGTTGAAGATCCTTCTTTCGGCACAGGAACAGTTGGGACCCAGTACTTC. Translated, it gives CSVEDPSFGTGTVGTQYF. The full variable domain, in which reference TRBV29-1 and TRBJ2-5 provide the parts outside the CDR3, is SAVISQKPSRDICQRGTSLTIQCQVDSQVTMMFWYRQQPGQSLTLIATANQGSEATYESGFVIDKFPISRPNLTFSTLTVSNMSPEDSSIYLCSVEDPSFGTGTVGTQYFGPGTRLLVL.

This clone appeared once. This chain connects TRBV27 to TRBJ1-5; unclear D gene. Trimming cost V 5 bases and J 6 bases, with 14 bases left between them. Germline assignment: CDR1 MNHEY and CDR2 SMNVEV (reference sequence). The CDR3 consists of 14 residues. In DNA form, the CDR3 reads TGTGCCAGCAGTGTAAAAGGTGTTGGTCAGCCCCAGCATTTT. Its translation: CASSVKGVGQPQHF.